The entry below gives a single T cell receptor (beta chain) sequence along with its context. Its antigen remains unknown. This entry belongs to a study of cytomegalovirus exposure and HLA in healthy donors. Study findings and constraints: Earlier analysis found most TCR beta V segments productive about 90% or about 30% of the time. An analysis that came later showed most CMV-associated TCR beta chains appearing HLA-restricted. Later on, an analysis tied around 17,000 TCR beta sequences to HLA alleles at 0.05 false discovery rate.

PCR amplification relied on 60 Vbeta primers (plus 13 Jbeta primers). Measured with immunoSEQ multiplex PCR; TCRdb has only the in-frame clones, and not every one. The data show approximately 130,000 clones, with around 80% seen just once and 1.8% held by the top ten. The CDR3 is 15 residues long. J lost 6 bases, V lost 9 bases, and 10 bases had no gene match. The germline CDR1 and CDR2 sequences are MNHEY and SMNVEV (reference sequence). The sample comprised PBMCs. V is TRBV27 and J is TRBJ2-2; 10 bases line up with TRBD1. This sequence was found in a female donor in good health and CMV-seropositive. The CDR3 here is CASQTGGALAGELFF. The CDR3 bases are TGTGCCAGTCAGACAGGGGGCGCATTAGCCGGGGAGCTGTTTTTT.